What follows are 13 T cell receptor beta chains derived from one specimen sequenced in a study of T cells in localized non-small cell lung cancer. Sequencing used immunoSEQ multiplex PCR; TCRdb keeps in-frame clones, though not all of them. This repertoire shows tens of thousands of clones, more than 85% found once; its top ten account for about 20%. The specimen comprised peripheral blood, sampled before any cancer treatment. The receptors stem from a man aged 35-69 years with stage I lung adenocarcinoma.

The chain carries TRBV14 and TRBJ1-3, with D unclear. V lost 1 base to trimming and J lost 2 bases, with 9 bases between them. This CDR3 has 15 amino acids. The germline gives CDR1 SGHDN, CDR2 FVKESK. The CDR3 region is CASSQARGPGNTIYF. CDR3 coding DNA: TGTGCCAGCAGCCAAGCCCGGGGTCCTGGAAACACCATATATTTT. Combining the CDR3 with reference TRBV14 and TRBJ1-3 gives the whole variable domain EAGVTQFPSHSVIEKGQTVTLRCDPISGHDNLYWYRRVMGKEIKFLLHFVKESKQDESGMPNNRFLAERTGGTYSTLKVQPAELEDSGVYFCASSQARGPGNTIYFGEGSWLTVV.

The CDR3 nucleotides read TGCGCCAGCAGCTATTTAACGGAGGCACTGGGGGCCAACGTCCTGACTTTC. It is translated as CASSYLTEALGANVLTF. This chain links TRBV5-1 with TRBJ2-6; D may be TRBD2 (5 bases). The germline V and J ends were trimmed by 3 bases and 4 bases, with 17 bases remaining between them. CDR3 size: 17 residues. The germline V gene has CDR1 SGHRS and CDR2 YFSETQ.

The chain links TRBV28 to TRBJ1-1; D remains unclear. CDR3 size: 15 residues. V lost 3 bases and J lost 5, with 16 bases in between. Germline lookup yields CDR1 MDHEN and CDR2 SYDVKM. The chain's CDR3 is CASSLGGLGLTEAFF. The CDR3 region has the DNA TGTGCCAGCAGTTTGGGTGGACTGGGGTTAACTGAAGCTTTCTTT. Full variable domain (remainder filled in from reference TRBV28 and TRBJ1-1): DVKVTQSSRYLVKRTGEKVFLECVQDMDHENMFWYRQDPGLGLRLIYFSYDVKMKEKGDIPEGYSVSREKKERFSLILESASTNQTSMYLCASSLGGLGLTEAFFGQGTRLTVV.

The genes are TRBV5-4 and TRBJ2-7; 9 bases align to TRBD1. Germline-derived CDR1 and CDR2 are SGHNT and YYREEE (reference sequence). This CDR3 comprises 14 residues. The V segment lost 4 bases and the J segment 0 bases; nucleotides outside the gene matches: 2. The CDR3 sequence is CASSKQGASYEQYF. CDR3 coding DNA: TGTGCCAGCAGCAAACAGGGGGCCTCCTACGAGCAGTACTTC.

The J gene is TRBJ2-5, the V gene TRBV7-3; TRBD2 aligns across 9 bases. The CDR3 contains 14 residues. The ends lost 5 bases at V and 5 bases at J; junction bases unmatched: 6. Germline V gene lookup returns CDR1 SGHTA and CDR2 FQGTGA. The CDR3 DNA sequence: TGTGCCAGCAGCCCATCTAGCGGGGAGGAGACCCAGTACTTC. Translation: CASSPSSGEETQYF.

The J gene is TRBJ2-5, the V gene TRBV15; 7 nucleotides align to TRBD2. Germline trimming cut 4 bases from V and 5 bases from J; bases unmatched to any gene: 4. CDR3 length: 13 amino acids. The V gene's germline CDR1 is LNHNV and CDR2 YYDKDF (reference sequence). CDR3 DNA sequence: TGTGCCACCAGCATCGGGAGGAGGGAGACCCAGTACTTC. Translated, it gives CATSIGRRETQYF. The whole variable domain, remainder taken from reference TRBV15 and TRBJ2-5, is DAMVIQNPRYQVTQFGKPVTLSCSQTLNHNVMYWYQQKSSQAPKLLFHYYDKDFNNEADTPDNFQSRRPNTSFCFLDIRSPGLGDTAMYLCATSIGRRETQYFGPGTRLLVL.

Written as DNA, the CDR3 is TGTGCCAGCAGTGAGTGGGGGTCAAGCACGCAGTATTTT. It encodes CASSEWGSSTQYF. The V call is TRBV6-1, the J call TRBJ2-3, with D perhaps being TRBD1 or TRBD2 (5 bases each). The ends were cut back, 3 bases at V and 9 bases at J, with 13 bases in the middle. The germline gives CDR1 MNHNS, CDR2 SASEGT. The CDR3 is 13 amino acids.

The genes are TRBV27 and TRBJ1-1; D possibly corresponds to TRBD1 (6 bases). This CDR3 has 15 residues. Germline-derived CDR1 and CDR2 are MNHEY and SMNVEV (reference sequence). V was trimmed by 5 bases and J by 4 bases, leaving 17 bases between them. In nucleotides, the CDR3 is TGTGCCAGCAGTATTTTACAGGGCGTTAGCACTGAAGCTTTCTTT. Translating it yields CASSILQGVSTEAFF.

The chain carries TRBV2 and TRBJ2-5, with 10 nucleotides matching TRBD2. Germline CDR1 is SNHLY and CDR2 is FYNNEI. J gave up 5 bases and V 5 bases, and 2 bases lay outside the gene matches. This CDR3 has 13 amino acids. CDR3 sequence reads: CASSPSGSETQYF. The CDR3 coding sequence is TGTGCCAGCAGTCCTAGCGGGAGTGAGACCCAGTACTTC.

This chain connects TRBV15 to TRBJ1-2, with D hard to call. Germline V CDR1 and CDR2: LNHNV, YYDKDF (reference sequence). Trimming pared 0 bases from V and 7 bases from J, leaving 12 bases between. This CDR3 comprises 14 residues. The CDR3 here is CATSRESGVRGYTF. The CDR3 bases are TGTGCCACCAGCAGAGAAAGCGGCGTCCGTGGCTACACCTTC.

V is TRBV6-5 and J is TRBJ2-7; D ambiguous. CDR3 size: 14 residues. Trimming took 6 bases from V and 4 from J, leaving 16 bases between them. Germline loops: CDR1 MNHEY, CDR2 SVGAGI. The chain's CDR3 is CASSRTRDGYEQYF. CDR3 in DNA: TGTGCCAGCAGCCGTACAAGGGATGGGTACGAGCAGTACTTC.

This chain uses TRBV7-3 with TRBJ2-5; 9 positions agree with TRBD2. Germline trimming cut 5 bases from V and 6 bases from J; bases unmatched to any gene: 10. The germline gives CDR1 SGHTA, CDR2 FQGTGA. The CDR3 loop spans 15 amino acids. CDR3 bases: TGTGCCAGCAGCCAAGTAGCGGGAGACGTGAAGACCCAGTACTTC. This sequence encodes CASSQVAGDVKTQYF. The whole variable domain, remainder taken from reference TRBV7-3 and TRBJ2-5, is GAGVSQTPSNKVTEKGKYVELRCDPISGHTALYWYRQSLGQGPEFLIYFQGTGAADDSGLPNDRFFAVRPEGSVSTLKIQRTERGDSAVYLCASSQVAGDVKTQYFGPGTRLLVL.

For the CDR3, the DNA is TGTGCCATCAGTGAGTCGACGGCTGGGGAAGAGCAGTACTTC. This translates into CAISESTAGEEQYF. The chain employs TRBV10-3 and TRBJ2-7; no reliable D call. Between the trimmed V and J ends, which lost 0 bases and 7 bases, there was a span of 13 bases. Germline CDR1 ENHRY, CDR2 SYGVKD. This CDR3 has 14 amino acids.